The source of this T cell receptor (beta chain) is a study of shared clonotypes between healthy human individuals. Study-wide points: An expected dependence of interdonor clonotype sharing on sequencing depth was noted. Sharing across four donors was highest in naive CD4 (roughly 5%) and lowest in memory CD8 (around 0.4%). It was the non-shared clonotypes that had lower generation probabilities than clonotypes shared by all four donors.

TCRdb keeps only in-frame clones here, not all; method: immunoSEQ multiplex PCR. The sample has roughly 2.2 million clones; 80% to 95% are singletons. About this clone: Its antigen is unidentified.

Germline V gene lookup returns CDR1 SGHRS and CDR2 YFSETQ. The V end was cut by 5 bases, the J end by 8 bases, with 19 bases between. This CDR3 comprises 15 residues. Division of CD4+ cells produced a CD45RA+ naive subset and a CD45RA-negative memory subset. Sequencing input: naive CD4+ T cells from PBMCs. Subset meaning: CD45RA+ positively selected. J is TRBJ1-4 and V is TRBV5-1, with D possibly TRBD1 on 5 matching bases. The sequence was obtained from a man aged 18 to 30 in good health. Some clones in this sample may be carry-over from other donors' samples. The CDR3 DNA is TGCGCCAGCAGTCGTACACGAGGGGCGGGAGAAAAACTGTTTTTT. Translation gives CASSRTRGAGEKLFF.